The 21 T cell receptor beta chains below all came from one sample that was sequenced in a study of cytomegalovirus exposure and HLA in healthy donors (dated by TCRdb to 2015 to 2018). To prepare the library, the immunoSEQ multiplex PCR assay was applied. For the multiplex PCR, a mixture combining 60 forward primers for TCR Vbeta segments and 13 reverse primers for TCR Jbeta segments was used. TCRdb took this table from immuneACCESS and kept in-frame rearrangements with V and J called. Such tables lack part of the clones; where checked against another copy, unresolved V genes explain under half of the gap, and the rest is unexplained. The table of this sample itemizes about 53,000 clones. The top ten hold 12% of the sample. The sequenced sample was PBMCs. These receptors originate from a man in his late teens or twenties in good health and CMV-seropositive.

The CDR3 is CASSLGTANYGYTF. The CDR3, as DNA: TGTGCCAGCAGCTTAGGTACAGCTAACTATGGCTACACCTTC. The gene calls are TRBV7-9 and TRBJ1-2, with D unresolved. V lost 1 base and J lost 0, with 6 bases in between. The germline V gene encodes CDR1 SEHNR and CDR2 FQNEAQ (reference sequence). The CDR3 is made up of 14 amino acids.

The rearrangement joins TRBV30 to TRBJ1-4; D gene unclear. V was shortened by 4 bases and J by 8 bases, with 20 bases between the two germline ends. The CDR3 consists of 15 residues. Looked up from germline, CDR1 is GTSNPN and CDR2 is SVGIG (reference sequence). This CDR3 reads CAWTVRLGREEKLFF. CDR3 DNA: TGTGCCTGGACCGTAAGGTTGGGGAGGGAGGAAAAACTGTTTTTT.

This chain joins TRBV10-3 and TRBJ2-3; the match to TRBD2 covers 7 bases. Germline loops: CDR1 ENHRY, CDR2 SYGVKD. The CDR3 consists of 17 residues. Trimming at V came to 4 bases and at J to 0 bases, leaving 10 bases not matched to a gene. In nucleotides, the CDR3 is TGTGCCATCAGTGTAGCGGGCGGCGGGAGCAGCACAGATACGCAGTATTTT. The encoded protein is CAISVAGGGSSTDTQYF.

The rearrangement uses TRBV10-1 and TRBJ2-1; the match to TRBD2 covers 7 bases. V trimming: 8 bases; J trimming: 4 bases; junction bases outside the gene matches: 8. Germline CDR1 reads WNHNN; CDR2 reads SYGVQD (reference sequence). This CDR3 has 14 amino acids. The CDR3 sequence: CASLWEGLYNEQFF. The CDR3, as DNA: TGCGCCAGCTTGTGGGAGGGCCTTTACAATGAGCAGTTCTTC.

The chain combines TRBV9 with TRBJ2-7; no clear D gene. Germline CDR1 SGDLS, CDR2 YYNGEE. The CDR3 contains 16 residues. Deletions cut 0 bases from V and 5 bases from J, with 18 bases between. The CDR3 DNA sequence: TGTGCCAGCAGCGTAGAAGGAGAGGCGCGTCTTAACGAGCAGTACTTC. This translates into CASSVEGEARLNEQYF.

This rearrangement joins TRBV5-1 to TRBJ2-7; 11 bases match TRBD2. The V gene's germline CDR1 is SGHRS and CDR2 YFSETQ. The CDR3 runs to 15 residues. V lost 0 bases, J lost 6 bases, and 5 bases stayed unmatched. The CDR3 loop reads CASSLDSGRAFEQYF. The CDR3 DNA reads as TGCGCCAGCAGCTTGGATAGCGGGAGGGCGTTCGAGCAGTACTTC.

V is TRBV30 and J is TRBJ2-1, with D hard to call. The CDR3 is 11 residues long. V shed 8 bases and J shed 8 bases, with 13 bases lying between them. Germline V gene sequence: CDR1 GTSNPN, CDR2 SVGIG (reference sequence). The CDR3 DNA reads as TGTGCCCGAGAGGAGTCCCATGAGCAGTTCTTC. Translation gives CAREESHEQFF.

CDR3 loop: CASSSQGGSGYTF. The CDR3 DNA reads TGTGCCAGCAGCTCCCAAGGAGGGAGCGGCTACACCTTC. J is TRBJ1-2 and V is TRBV9; no reliable D call. The CDR3 runs 13 residues. The V end was cut by 4 bases, the J end by 8 bases, with 15 bases between. Germline V CDR1 and CDR2: SGDLS, YYNGEE.

CDR3 sequence (DNA): TGTGCCAGCAGTGAAGGGTGGAATGACAAGACCTACGAGCAGTACTTC. Amino acids: CASSEGWNDKTYEQYF. The genes are TRBV6-1 and TRBJ2-7, with D unresolved. The CDR3 sequence is 16 residues long. V was shortened by 1 base and J by 2 bases, with 15 bases between the two germline ends. Germline V gene sequence: CDR1 MNHNS, CDR2 SASEGT.

V is TRBV11-1 and J is TRBJ2-7; 9 bases are a match to TRBD1. The CDR3 is 15 amino acids. CDR1 is SGHAT and CDR2 is FQDESV in the germline V gene (reference sequence). After removal of 1 base from V and 0 bases from J, the junction contained 1 base not matched to a gene. In nucleotides, the CDR3 is TGTGCCAGCAGCTTAGGGGGACAGGGCTCCTACGAGCAGTACTTC. It encodes CASSLGGQGSYEQYF.

This chain links TRBV30 with TRBJ2-7; D not certain. This CDR3 comprises 13 residues. Germline CDR1 reads GTSNPN; CDR2 reads SVGIG (reference sequence). Trimming left V 1 base short and J 2 bases short, with 9 bases between. CDR3 DNA: TGTGCCTGGAGTGCGAATCGCGCCTACGAGCAGTACTTC. Its translation is CAWSANRAYEQYF. Supplemented by reference TRBV30 and TRBJ2-7, the full variable domain reads SQTIHQWPATLVQPVGSPLSLECTVEGTSNPNLYWYRQAAGRGLQLLFYSVGIGQISSEVPQNLSASRPQDRQFILSSKKLLLSDSGFYLCAWSANRAYEQYFGPGTRLTVT.

The chain has TRBV30 and TRBJ2-1; 9 nucleotides line up with TRBD1. Germline CDR1 is GTSNPN and CDR2 is SVGIG (reference sequence). The CDR3 contains 14 residues. V dropped 2 bases and J dropped 9; count of bases not matched to a gene: 8. Written as DNA, the CDR3 is TGTGCCTGGAGTTACAGGGGGCGATTGGTTGAGCAGTTCTTC. Its protein is CAWSYRGRLVEQFF. The full variable domain, completed using reference TRBV30 and TRBJ2-1, is SQTIHQWPATLVQPVGSPLSLECTVEGTSNPNLYWYRQAAGRGLQLLFYSVGIGQISSEVPQNLSASRPQDRQFILSSKKLLLSDSGFYLCAWSYRGRLVEQFFGPGTRLTVL.

The rearrangement joins TRBV29-1 to TRBJ2-2; D is perhaps TRBD1 (6 bases). In germline, CDR1 is SQVTM, CDR2 ANQGSEA. The ends were cut back, 8 bases at V and 3 bases at J, with 16 bases in the middle. The CDR3 extends over 14 amino acids. The DNA for the CDR3 is TGCAGCCACCGAGTAACAGGGTACACCGGGGAGCTGTTTTTT. Amino acids: CSHRVTGYTGELFF.

The chain employs TRBV2 and TRBJ2-1; 11 nucleotides line up with TRBD2. Losses at the gene ends were 1 base for V and 10 bases for J; bases not matched to a gene: 0. The germline CDR1 and CDR2 sequences are SNHLY and FYNNEI. This CDR3 comprises 13 residues. CDR3 protein: CASSEGLAGEQFF. The CDR3 DNA reads TGTGCCAGCAGTGAAGGACTAGCGGGGGAGCAGTTCTTC.

The rearrangement uses TRBV5-1 and TRBJ1-1, with 12 positions matching TRBD1. The length of the CDR3 is 16 residues. The germline V gene has CDR1 SGHRS and CDR2 YFSETQ. The J segment lost 1 base and the V segment lost 4 bases, leaving 5 bases of the junction unmatched. In nucleotides, the CDR3 is TGCGCCAGCAGCCCCGGGACAGGGGGCGGGAACACTGAAGCTTTCTTT. This translates into CASSPGTGGGNTEAFF.

The chain combines TRBV18 with TRBJ2-7; 9 nucleotides line up with TRBD1. The germline gives CDR1 KGHSH, CDR2 LQKENI. This CDR3 region has 15 residues. The trim removed 5 bases at V and 6 bases at J, leaving 11 bases unmatched. The CDR3 protein is CASSSSPGQGGEQYF. CDR3 DNA sequence: TGTGCCAGCTCATCTTCACCGGGACAGGGTGGCGAGCAGTACTTC. The whole variable domain, remainder taken from reference TRBV18 and TRBJ2-7, is NAGVMQNPRHLVRRRGQEARLRCSPMKGHSHVYWYRQLPEEGLKFMVYLQKENIIDESGMPKERFSAEFPKEGPSILRIQQVVRGDSAAYFCASSSSPGQGGEQYFGPGTRLTVT.

The V call is TRBV30, the J call TRBJ1-2; a weak D match, TRBD1 (5 bases). The CDR3 is made up of 14 amino acids. The V gene's germline CDR1 is GTSNPN and CDR2 SVGIG (reference sequence). Trimming cost V 4 bases and J 3 bases, with 15 bases left between them. CDR3 nucleotides: TGTGCCTGGAACCAGCCGGGGGAGGACTATGGCTACACCTTC. Residues: CAWNQPGEDYGYTF.

V and J are TRBV28 and TRBJ1-2; no firm D call. The germline CDR1 and CDR2 sequences are MDHEN and SYDVKM. The CDR3 spans 11 residues. Trimming stripped 7 bases from V and 7 bases from J, with 10 bases between. The CDR3 is CASNAGGGYTF. The DNA for the CDR3 is TGTGCCAGCAACGCCGGCGGTGGCTACACCTTC.

This chain connects TRBV5-1 to TRBJ2-1, with TRBD2 matching 7 bases. The germline V gene encodes CDR1 SGHRS and CDR2 YFSETQ. Trimming cost V 2 bases and J 7 bases; bases outside gene matches: 12. The CDR3 is made up of 16 amino acids. The CDR3 loop is CASSLIEGGPGNEQFF. CDR3 DNA sequence: TGCGCCAGCAGCTTAATAGAGGGAGGGCCGGGAAATGAGCAGTTCTTC.

This chain connects TRBV7-6 to TRBJ1-1; D remains ambiguous. Germline V lookup: CDR1 SGHVS, CDR2 FNYEAQ. This CDR3 comprises 13 residues. Trimming took off 4 bases at V and 1 base at J, with 7 bases between the two ends. CDR3 DNA sequence: TGTGCCAGCAGCTACAACCCGAACACTGAAGCTTTCTTT. The encoded protein is CASSYNPNTEAFF.

The CDR3 protein is CASSALYEQYF. CDR3 nucleotides: TGTGCCAGCAGCGCCCTTTACGAGCAGTACTTC. This chain links TRBV13 with TRBJ2-5, with D uncertain. TRBJ2-7 matches the DNA end more closely, so the J call is doubtful. This CDR3 has 11 amino acids. Germline CDR1 PRHDT, CDR2 FYEKMQ (reference sequence).